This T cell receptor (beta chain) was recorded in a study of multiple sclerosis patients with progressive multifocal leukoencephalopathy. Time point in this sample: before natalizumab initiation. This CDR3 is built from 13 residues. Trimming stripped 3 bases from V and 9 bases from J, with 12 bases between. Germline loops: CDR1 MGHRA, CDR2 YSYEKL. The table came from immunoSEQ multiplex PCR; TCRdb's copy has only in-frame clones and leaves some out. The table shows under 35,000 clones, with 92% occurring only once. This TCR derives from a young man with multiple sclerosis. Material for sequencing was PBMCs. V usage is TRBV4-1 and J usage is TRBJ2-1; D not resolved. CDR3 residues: CASSQPWSTEQFF. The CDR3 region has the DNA TGCGCCAGCAGCCAGCCCTGGAGTACTGAGCAGTTCTTC.